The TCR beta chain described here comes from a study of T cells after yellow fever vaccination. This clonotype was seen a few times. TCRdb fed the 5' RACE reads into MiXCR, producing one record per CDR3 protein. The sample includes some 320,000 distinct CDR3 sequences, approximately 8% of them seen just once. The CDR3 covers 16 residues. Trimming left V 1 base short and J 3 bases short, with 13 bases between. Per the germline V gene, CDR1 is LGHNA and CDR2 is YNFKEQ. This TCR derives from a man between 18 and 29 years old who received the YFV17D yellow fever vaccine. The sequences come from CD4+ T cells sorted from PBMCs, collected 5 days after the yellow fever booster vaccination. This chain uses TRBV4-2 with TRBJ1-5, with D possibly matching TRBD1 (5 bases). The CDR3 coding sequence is TGTGCCAGCAGCCAAGGGGACTTCGCTACCAATCAGCCCCAGCATTTT. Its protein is CASSQGDFATNQPQHF.